This TCR beta chain originates from a study of post-analysis software for immune sequencing data. Turning to the study itself: Secondary progressive, relapsing-remitting and progressive-relapsing multiple sclerosis were among the included disease courses. Regarding the study as a whole: Several TRBV segments were more frequent in patients than controls; TRBV5-6, TRBV5-1 and TRBV20-1 belonged to this group. Controls showed significantly higher normalized Chao1 diversity than did multiple sclerosis patients.

Incorporated into the TCR beta cDNA libraries were unique molecular identifiers, which served to reduce PCR and sequencing biases. A single record per CDR3 protein comes from TCRdb applying MiXCR to the PCR reads. The sample lists some 450,000 distinct CDR3 sequences; under 55% were seen once. A remark on this clonotype: The antigen remains undetermined.

The CDR3 is 15 amino acids. Losses at the gene ends were 8 bases for V and 4 bases for J; bases not matched to a gene: 9. Sequences were obtained from blood. The TCR was taken from a girl between 5 and 17 years old with multiple sclerosis. The chain carries TRBV12-3 or TRBV12-4 and TRBJ2-3; 10 bases match TRBD2. CDR3 loop: CASRIRAGGPDTQYF. In nucleotides, the CDR3 is TGTGCCAGCCGGATCCGAGCGGGAGGGCCAGATACGCAGTATTTT.